The next 11 T cell receptor beta chains were all read from a single sample in a study of OX40 agonist ivuxolimab in advanced cancers. The repertoire was sequenced with immunoSEQ multiplex PCR; TCRdb's copy has only in-frame clones and lacks some. Altogether roughly 64,000 clones are present, approximately 88% being singletons, with the ten largest covering more than 2%. The source material was CD4+ or CD8+ T cells sorted from blood, sampled in a trial of the OX40 agonist ivuxolimab. These receptors came from an adult with an advanced solid tumor such as melanoma, head and neck, liver or kidney cancer.

This clone was counted a few times. The V and J genes are TRBV7-9 and TRBJ1-2, with 7 bases that match TRBD1. V trimming: 3 bases; J trimming: 8 bases; junction bases outside the gene matches: 3. There are 12 residues in the CDR3. CDR1 is SEHNR and CDR2 is FQNEAQ in the germline V gene (reference sequence). CDR3 sequence reads: CASSFDRDGYTF. As DNA, the CDR3 is TGTGCCAGCAGCTTCGACAGGGACGGCTACACCTTC. Full variable domain (remainder filled in from reference TRBV7-9 and TRBJ1-2): DTGVSQNPRHKITKRGQNVTFRCDPISEHNRLYWYRQTLGQGPEFLTYFQNEAQLEKSRLLSDRFSAERPKGSFSTLEIQRTEQGDSAMYLCASSFDRDGYTFGSGTRLTVV.

This sequence joins TRBV4-3 and TRBJ2-5; TRBD1 matches at 9 bases. This CDR3 has 14 residues. V trimming: 1 base; J trimming: 5 bases; junction bases outside the gene matches: 2. The germline V gene encodes CDR1 LGHNA and CDR2 YSLEER. The CDR3 loop reads CASSQGQGGETQYF. In DNA, the CDR3 is TGCGCCAGCAGCCAAGGACAGGGGGGGGAGACCCAGTACTTC.

This chain joins TRBV6-5 and TRBJ1-2, with 10 bases lining up with TRBD1. From germline, CDR1 is MNHEY and CDR2 SVGAGI. CDR3 length equals 13 residues. After removal of 7 bases from V and 7 bases from J, the junction contained 6 bases not matched to a gene. The CDR3 protein is CASTQGTGAGYTF. As DNA, the CDR3 is TGTGCCAGCACCCAGGGGACAGGGGCTGGCTACACCTTC.

The V gene is TRBV2, the J gene TRBJ2-7; D may match TRBD1 or TRBD2 (5 bases each). CDR3 length: 13 residues. Looked up from germline, CDR1 is SNHLY and CDR2 is FYNNEI. Trimming took 2 bases from V and 5 from J, leaving 10 bases between them. CDR3 bases: TGTGCCAGCAGTGAAATTGTGGGGGACGAGCAGTACTTC. Its translation is CASSEIVGDEQYF.

This rearrangement joins TRBV15 to TRBJ2-3, with D unclear. The ends were cut back, 0 bases at V and 2 bases at J, with 15 bases in the middle. Germline V gives CDR1 LNHNV, CDR2 YYDKDF (reference sequence). The CDR3 has 17 amino acids. CDR3 amino acids: CATSRDRKGWVTDTQYF. The CDR3 DNA reads as TGTGCCACCAGCAGAGATCGGAAAGGGTGGGTCACAGATACGCAGTATTTT.

This chain uses TRBV5-4 with TRBJ2-6; TRBD2 matches at 9 bases. The V gene's germline CDR1 is SGHNT and CDR2 YYREEE (reference sequence). The CDR3 has 18 residues. J gave up 0 bases and V 0 bases, and 4 bases lay outside the gene matches. The CDR3 region has the DNA TGTGCCAGCAGCTTGGGCGGGAGGGGCCCCTCTGGGGCCAACGTCCTGACTTTC. Protein sequence: CASSLGGRGPSGANVLTF.

The chain carries TRBV19 and TRBJ2-7; weak D call: TRBD1 (5 bases). Looked up from germline, CDR1 is LNHDA and CDR2 is SQIVND (reference sequence). This CDR3 contains 14 residues. Trimming removed 1 base from V and 6 bases from J, with 13 bases in between. The DNA of the CDR3 is TGTGCCAGTAGTATAGTAGGACGGACAATCGAGCAGTACTTC. It specifies CASSIVGRTIEQYF.

The chain combines TRBV5-1 with TRBJ2-5; D may match TRBD1 or TRBD2 (5 bases each). Germline CDR1 is SGHRS and CDR2 is YFSETQ. CDR3 size: 14 residues. Trimming took 0 bases from V and 1 from J, leaving 7 bases between them. CDR3 sequence (DNA): TGCGCCAGCAGCTTGGAGGGGACCCAAGAGACCCAGTACTTC. Its protein product is CASSLEGTQETQYF.

V usage is TRBV10-3 and J usage is TRBJ1-1; D unclear. CDR1 is ENHRY, CDR2 SYGVKD, per germline. V dropped 4 bases and J dropped 0 bases, with 12 bases sitting between them. This CDR3 contains 15 residues. This CDR3 reads CAISAAGRMNTEAFF. CDR3 bases: TGTGCCATCAGTGCGGCCGGGAGAATGAACACTGAAGCTTTCTTT.

This rearrangement joins TRBV2 to TRBJ2-3; D is perhaps TRBD2 (6 bases). The germline V and J ends were trimmed by 5 bases and 0 bases, with 9 bases remaining between them. The V gene's germline CDR1 is SNHLY and CDR2 FYNNEI. The CDR3 is 14 residues long. CDR3 residues: CASSLARSTDTQYF. The DNA of the CDR3 is TGTGCCAGCAGTCTAGCGAGGAGCACAGATACGCAGTATTTT.

The chain carries TRBV4-1 and TRBJ1-2, with D perhaps matching TRBD1 (6 bases). Germline assignment: CDR1 MGHRA and CDR2 YSYEKL. The CDR3 totals 17 residues. Trimming left V 1 base short and J 6 bases short, with 21 bases between. The CDR3 here is CASSQGWAGRGSDGYTF. The CDR3 DNA follows: TGCGCCAGCAGCCAAGGATGGGCGGGCAGGGGATCGGATGGCTACACCTTC.